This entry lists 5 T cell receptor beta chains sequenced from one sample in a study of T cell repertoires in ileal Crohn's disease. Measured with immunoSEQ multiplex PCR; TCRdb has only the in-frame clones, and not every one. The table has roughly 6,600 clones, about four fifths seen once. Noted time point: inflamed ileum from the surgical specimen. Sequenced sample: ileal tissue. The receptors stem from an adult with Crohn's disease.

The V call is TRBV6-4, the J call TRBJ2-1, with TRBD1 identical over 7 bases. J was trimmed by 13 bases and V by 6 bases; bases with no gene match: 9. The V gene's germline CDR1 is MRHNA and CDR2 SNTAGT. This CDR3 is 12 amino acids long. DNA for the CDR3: TGTGCCAGCAGCTCCGACAGGGACAAACAGTTCTTC. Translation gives CASSSDRDKQFF.

In nucleotides, the CDR3 is TGTGCCAGCAGCTTACGCGGCGGTGTATACGAGCAGTACTTC. It codes for CASSLRGGVYEQYF. This chain joins TRBV11-1 and TRBJ2-7; D gene uncertain. The length of the CDR3 is 14 residues. In germline, CDR1 is SGHAT, CDR2 FQDESV (reference sequence). V lost 2 bases, J lost 4 bases, and 12 bases lay in between.

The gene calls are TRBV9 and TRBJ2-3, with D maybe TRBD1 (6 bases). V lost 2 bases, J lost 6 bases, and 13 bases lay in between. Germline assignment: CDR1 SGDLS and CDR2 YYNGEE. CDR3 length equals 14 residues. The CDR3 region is CASSVLGTSDTQYF. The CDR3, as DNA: TGTGCCAGCAGCGTTTTGGGGACATCGGATACGCAGTATTTT.

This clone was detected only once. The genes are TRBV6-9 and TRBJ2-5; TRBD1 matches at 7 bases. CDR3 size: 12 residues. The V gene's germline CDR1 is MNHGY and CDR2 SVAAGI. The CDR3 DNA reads TGTGCGAGAGACAGGGCTCTAGAGACCCAGTACTTC. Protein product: CARDRALETQYF.

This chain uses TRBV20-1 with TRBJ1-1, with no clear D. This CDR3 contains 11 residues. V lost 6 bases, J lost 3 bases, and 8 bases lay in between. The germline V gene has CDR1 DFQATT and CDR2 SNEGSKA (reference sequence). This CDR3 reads CSASGDTEAFF. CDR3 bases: TGCAGTGCGTCCGGGGACACTGAAGCTTTCTTT.